Below, 18 T cell receptor beta chains from the same sample are listed, as sequenced in a study of T-cell reconstitution after alpha-beta-depleted transplantation in children. The TCRbeta library was prepared with unique molecular identifiers. TCRdb reprocessed the PCR reads with MiXCR, giving one entry per CDR3 protein. The table includes about 440,000 distinct CDR3 sequences, approximately 41% detected once. The starting material was PBMCs, obtained before TCRalphabeta/CD19-depleted stem cell transplant. Receptors originate from a girl aged 2-15 years with aplastic anemia, due to receive a stem cell transplant.

The chain employs TRBV20-1 and TRBJ1-4, with D possibly being TRBD1 (5 bases). The CDR3 totals 13 residues. V lost 3 bases to trimming and J lost 8 bases, with 13 bases between them. CDR1 DFQATT and CDR2 SNEGSKA come from the germline V gene (reference sequence). CDR3: CSASGAAWEKLFF. CDR3 coding DNA: TGCAGTGCTAGCGGGGCCGCGTGGGAAAAACTGTTTTTT.

This clonotype was seen at least ten times. This chain joins TRBV20-1 and TRBJ2-5, with 12 bases matching TRBD2. The trim removed 5 bases at V and 7 bases at J, leaving 11 bases unmatched. Germline lookup yields CDR1 DFQATT and CDR2 SNEGSKA (reference sequence). The CDR3 is 15 residues long. In DNA form, the CDR3 reads TGCAGTGCTGCCCCCACTAGCGGGAGGTCGGGGACCCAGTACTTC. Translating gives CSAAPTSGRSGTQYF.

J is TRBJ2-7 and V is TRBV20-1; 9 nucleotides match TRBD2. This CDR3 is built from 12 residues. Germline V gene lookup returns CDR1 DFQATT and CDR2 SNEGSKA (reference sequence). The V segment lost 3 bases and the J segment 3 bases; nucleotides outside the gene matches: 0. This chain's CDR3 is CSARRGGYEQYF. CDR3 DNA sequence: TGCAGTGCTAGGCGGGGGGGCTACGAGCAGTACTTC.

This clonotype was counted a few times. The chain uses TRBV20-1 and TRBJ2-7; 8 bases map to TRBD1. Germline V gene sequence: CDR1 DFQATT, CDR2 SNEGSKA (reference sequence). This CDR3 is 11 amino acids long. The CDR3 nucleotides are TGCAGGGCAGGACAGGGACGCGAGCAGTACTTC. Protein product: CRAGQGREQYF.

In its sample, this clonotype was seen many times. DNA for the CDR3: TGTGCCAGCAGTTCCGACTCACTCCAGGTCACCGGGGAGCTGTTTTTT. It yields the protein CASSSDSLQVTGELFF. V gene TRBV12-3 or TRBV12-4 combines with J gene TRBJ2-2; D ambiguous. The CDR3 extends over 16 amino acids. Trimming pared 4 bases from V and 4 bases from J, leaving 16 bases between.

The V call is TRBV6-1, the J call TRBJ1-5; D gene unclear. Germline V lookup: CDR1 MNHNS, CDR2 SASEGT. The CDR3 is 16 residues long. Trimming left V 2 bases short and J 3 bases short, with 14 bases between. The CDR3 bases are TGTGCCAGCAGTGAAATTTTAAGGGATTACAATCAGCCCCAGCATTTT. It codes for CASSEILRDYNQPQHF.

The V gene is TRBV18, the J gene TRBJ2-3; D is unresolved. Germline values: CDR1 KGHSH, CDR2 LQKENI. The V end was cut by 3 bases, the J end by 0 bases, with 7 bases between. The CDR3 has 14 amino acids. CDR3 loop: CASSPSDSTDTQYF. CDR3 coding DNA: TGTGCCAGCTCACCCTCTGACAGCACAGATACGCAGTATTTT. The entire variable domain, with the rest obtained from reference TRBV18 and TRBJ2-3, is as follows: NAGVMQNPRHLVRRRGQEARLRCSPMKGHSHVYWYRQLPEEGLKFMVYLQKENIIDESGMPKERFSAEFPKEGPSILRIQQVVRGDSAAYFCASSPSDSTDTQYFGPGTRLTVL.

This clonotype appeared many times. The chain combines TRBV15 with TRBJ1-6; 7 positions match TRBD1. The germline CDR1 and CDR2 sequences are LNHNV and YYDKDF (reference sequence). Trimming took 1 base from V and 0 from J; bases not matched to a gene: 6. The CDR3 is 18 residues long. The CDR3 DNA is TGTGCCACCAGCAGAGCCCGACAGGGCAGCTCCTATAATTCACCCCTCCACTTT. This translates into CATSRARQGSSYNSPLHF.

This clonotype was counted only a few times. The chain joins TRBV5-1 to TRBJ1-4; no firm D call. In germline, CDR1 is SGHRS, CDR2 YFSETQ. With 4 bases removed from V and 0 bases from J, the gap between germline ends came to 10 bases. The CDR3 consists of 15 residues. The CDR3 reads CASSANTATNEKLFF. The CDR3 coding sequence is TGCGCCAGCAGCGCAAACACCGCAACTAATGAAAAACTGTTTTTT. The complete variable domain, with remaining parts taken from reference TRBV5-1 and TRBJ1-4, reads KAGVTQTPRYLIKTRGQQVTLSCSPISGHRSVSWYQQTPGQGLQFLFEYFSETQRNKGNFPGRFSGRQFSNSRSEMNVSTLELGDSALYLCASSANTATNEKLFFGSGTQLSVL.

This chain uses TRBV12-3 or TRBV12-4 with TRBJ2-1; D possibly uses TRBD1 or TRBD2 (5 bases each). V lost 8 bases to trimming and J lost 3 bases, with 20 bases between them. This CDR3 is built from 16 residues. CDR3 DNA: TGTGCCAGCGCCCAAAACCGGGACCTAATCTACAATGAGCAGTTCTTC. This translates into CASAQNRDLIYNEQFF.

This clonotype was observed a few times. The chain joins TRBV29-1 to TRBJ2-3, with D unresolved. Germline-derived CDR1 and CDR2 are SQVTM and ANQGSEA. The V end was cut by 4 bases, the J end by 3 bases, with 8 bases between. The CDR3 sequence is 12 residues long. The CDR3, as DNA: TGCAGCGTTGGGCTCGCTACAGATACGCAGTATTTT. Protein: CSVGLATDTQYF.

This clonotype was counted between two and nine times. The CDR3 sequence: CASSEPGLGYEQFF. The CDR3, as DNA: TGCGCCAGCAGCGAGCCGGGACTAGGGTATGAGCAGTTCTTC. The rearrangement links TRBV5-1 to TRBJ2-1, with TRBD2 identical over 8 bases. The CDR3 runs 14 residues. From germline, CDR1 is SGHRS and CDR2 YFSETQ. Losses at the gene ends were 4 bases for V and 8 bases for J; bases not matched to a gene: 8.

The sample holds many counts of this clonotype. The V call is TRBV7-8, the J call TRBJ2-7; 10 nucleotides match TRBD2. Germline CDR1 SGHVS, CDR2 FQNEAQ. This CDR3 is built from 15 residues. V was pared by 5 bases and J by 3 bases, with 7 bases of the junction left unmatched. CDR3 coding DNA: TGTGCCAGCAGCCTTAGCGGGGGGACTCTCTACGAGCAGTACTTC. The encoded protein is CASSLSGGTLYEQYF.

This clonotype was recorded once. This sequence joins TRBV29-1 and TRBJ2-6; the match to TRBD1 covers 8 bases. J gave up 4 bases and V 7 bases, and 12 bases lay outside the gene matches. CDR3 size: 16 residues. Germline-derived CDR1 and CDR2 are SQVTM and ANQGSEA. In nucleotides, the CDR3 is TGCAGCGCCGGACAGGGTAGTCTTAACGGGGCCAACGTCCTGACTTTC. Amino acids: CSAGQGSLNGANVLTF. Filled out from reference TRBV29-1 and TRBJ2-6, the complete variable domain reads SAVISQKPSRDICQRGTSLTIQCQVDSQVTMMFWYRQQPGQSLTLIATANQGSEATYESGFVIDKFPISRPNLTFSTLTVSNMSPEDSSIYLCSAGQGSLNGANVLTFGAGSRLTVL.

V and J are TRBV15 and TRBJ2-7; no definite D call. Germline loops: CDR1 LNHNV, CDR2 YYDKDF (reference sequence). V lost 5 bases and J 4 bases, leaving 12 bases between the germline ends. The CDR3 length is 13 residues. This CDR3 reads CATSRNDGYEQYF. The DNA for the CDR3 is TGTGCCACCAGCCGTAACGACGGGTACGAGCAGTACTTC.

This clonotype has only a few counts. The DNA of the CDR3 is TGTGCCAGCAGCTTAGTACAGGGGGGGGGACAGCCCCAGCATTTT. As protein: CASSLVQGGGQPQHF. The chain employs TRBV7-2 and TRBJ1-5; TRBD1 matches at 8 bases. There are 15 residues in the CDR3. Trimming cost V 1 base and J 7 bases; bases outside gene matches: 6. Germline CDR1 and CDR2: SGHTA and FQGNSA.

This clonotype has a single count. The chain employs TRBV20-1 and TRBJ2-7, with TRBD2 matching 8 bases. V shed 0 bases, J shed 6 bases, and the junction held 16 bases outside the gene matches. Germline V gene lookup returns CDR1 DFQATT and CDR2 SNEGSKA (reference sequence). This CDR3 region has 17 residues. The CDR3 reads CSARDLTSGAGPLEQYF. CDR3 nucleotide sequence: TGCAGTGCTAGAGATCTTACTAGCGGAGCGGGCCCTCTCGAGCAGTACTTC.

V is TRBV7-9 and J is TRBJ2-1, with TRBD2 as a possible D gene (5 bases). Trimming cost V 3 bases and J 10 bases, with 10 bases left between them. This CDR3 comprises 12 residues. Germline assignment: CDR1 SEHNR and CDR2 FQNEAQ (reference sequence). CDR3 nucleotide sequence: TGTGCCAGCAGCTTGGACTTGACGGAGCAGTTCTTC. Amino acid sequence: CASSLDLTEQFF.